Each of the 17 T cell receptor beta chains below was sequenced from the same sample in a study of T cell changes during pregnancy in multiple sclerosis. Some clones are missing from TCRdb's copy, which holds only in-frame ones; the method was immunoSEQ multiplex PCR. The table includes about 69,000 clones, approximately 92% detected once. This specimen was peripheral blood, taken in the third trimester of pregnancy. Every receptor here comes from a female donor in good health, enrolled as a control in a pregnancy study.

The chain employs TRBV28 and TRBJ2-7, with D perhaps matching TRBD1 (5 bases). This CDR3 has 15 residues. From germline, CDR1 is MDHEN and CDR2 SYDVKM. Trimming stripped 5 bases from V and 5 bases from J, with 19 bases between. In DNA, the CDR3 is TGTGCCAGCAGTCCCCTGGACACCAATTCGGACGAGCAGTACTTC. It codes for CASSPLDTNSDEQYF. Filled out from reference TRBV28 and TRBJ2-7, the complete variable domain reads DVKVTQSSRYLVKRTGEKVFLECVQDMDHENMFWYRQDPGLGLRLIYFSYDVKMKEKGDIPEGYSVSREKKERFSLILESASTNQTSMYLCASSPLDTNSDEQYFGPGTRLTVT.

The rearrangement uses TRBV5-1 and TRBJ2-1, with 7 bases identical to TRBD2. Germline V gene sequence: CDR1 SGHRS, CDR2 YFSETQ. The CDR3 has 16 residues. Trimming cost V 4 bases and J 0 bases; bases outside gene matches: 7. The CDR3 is CASSPMGGSSYNEQFF. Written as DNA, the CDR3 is TGCGCCAGCAGCCCAATGGGCGGGAGCTCCTACAATGAGCAGTTCTTC. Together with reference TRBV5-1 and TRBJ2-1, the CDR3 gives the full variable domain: KAGVTQTPRYLIKTRGQQVTLSCSPISGHRSVSWYQQTPGQGLQFLFEYFSETQRNKGNFPGRFSGRQFSNSRSEMNVSTLELGDSALYLCASSPMGGSSYNEQFFGPGTRLTVL.

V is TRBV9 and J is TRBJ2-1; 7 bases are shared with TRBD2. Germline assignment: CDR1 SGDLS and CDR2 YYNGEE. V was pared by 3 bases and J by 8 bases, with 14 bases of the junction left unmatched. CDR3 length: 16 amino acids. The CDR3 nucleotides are TGTGCCAGCAGCGGGCGGTATAGCGGGTCCAGGGATGAGCAGTTCTTC. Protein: CASSGRYSGSRDEQFF.

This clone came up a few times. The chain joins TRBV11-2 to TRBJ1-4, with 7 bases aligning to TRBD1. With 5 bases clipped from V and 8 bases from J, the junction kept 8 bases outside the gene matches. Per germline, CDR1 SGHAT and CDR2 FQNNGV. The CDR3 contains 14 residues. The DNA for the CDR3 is TGTGCCAGCAGCCGAACAGGGGTTCAAGAAAAACTGTTTTTT. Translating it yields CASSRTGVQEKLFF.

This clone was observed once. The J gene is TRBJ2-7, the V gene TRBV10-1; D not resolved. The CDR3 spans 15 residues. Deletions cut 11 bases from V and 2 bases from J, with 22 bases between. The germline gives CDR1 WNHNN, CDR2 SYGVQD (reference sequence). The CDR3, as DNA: TGCGCCGGCCTAGAGGAGTACCAGAGAACCTACGAGCAGTACTTC. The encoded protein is CAGLEEYQRTYEQYF.

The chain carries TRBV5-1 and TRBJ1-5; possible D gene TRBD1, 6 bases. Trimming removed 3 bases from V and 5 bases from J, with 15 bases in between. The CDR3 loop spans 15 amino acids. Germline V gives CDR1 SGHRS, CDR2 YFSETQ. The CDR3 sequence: CASSYGVPGDQPQHF. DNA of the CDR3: TGCGCCAGCAGCTACGGAGTGCCAGGGGATCAGCCCCAGCATTTT.

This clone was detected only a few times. CDR3 DNA sequence: TGTGCCAGCAGCTTAGGGTCTAGCGGGGTCCTGGAGCAGTACTTC. It yields the protein CASSLGSSGVLEQYF. The gene calls are TRBV11-2 and TRBJ2-7; 9 nucleotides match TRBD2. This CDR3 spans 15 amino acids. Trimming took 1 base from V and 7 from J; bases not matched to a gene: 8. CDR1 is SGHAT, CDR2 FQNNGV, per germline.

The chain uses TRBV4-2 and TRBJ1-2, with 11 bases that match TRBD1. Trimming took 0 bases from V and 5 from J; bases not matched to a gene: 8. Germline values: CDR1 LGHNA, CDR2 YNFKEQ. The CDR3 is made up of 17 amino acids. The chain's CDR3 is CASSQERGQGVGYGYTF. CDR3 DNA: TGTGCCAGCAGCCAAGAAAGGGGACAGGGGGTCGGGTATGGCTACACCTTC.

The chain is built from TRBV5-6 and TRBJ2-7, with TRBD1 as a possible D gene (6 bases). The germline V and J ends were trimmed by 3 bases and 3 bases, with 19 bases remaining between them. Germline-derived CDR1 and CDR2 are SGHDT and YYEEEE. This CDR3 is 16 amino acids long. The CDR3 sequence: CASSWGPSVMYYEQYF. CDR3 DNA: TGTGCCAGCAGCTGGGGGCCCAGCGTGATGTACTACGAGCAGTACTTC.

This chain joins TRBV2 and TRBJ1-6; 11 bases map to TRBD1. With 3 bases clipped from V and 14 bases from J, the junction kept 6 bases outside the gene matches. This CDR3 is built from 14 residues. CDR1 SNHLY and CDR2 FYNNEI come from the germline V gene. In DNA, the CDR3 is TGTGCCAGCAGTGAGGACAGGGGGCAGATCACCCTCCACTTT. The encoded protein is CASSEDRGQITLHF.

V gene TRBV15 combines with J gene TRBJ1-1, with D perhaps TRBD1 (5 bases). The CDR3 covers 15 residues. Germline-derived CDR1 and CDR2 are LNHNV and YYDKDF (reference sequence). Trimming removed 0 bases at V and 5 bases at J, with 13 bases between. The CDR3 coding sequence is TGTGCCACCAGCAGAGATTCGGCAGGGTCGACTGAAGCTTTCTTT. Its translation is CATSRDSAGSTEAFF.

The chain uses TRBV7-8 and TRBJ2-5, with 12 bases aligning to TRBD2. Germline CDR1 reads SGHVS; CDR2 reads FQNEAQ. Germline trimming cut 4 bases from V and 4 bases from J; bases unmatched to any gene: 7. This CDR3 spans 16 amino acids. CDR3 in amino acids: CASSSRTSGTAETQYF. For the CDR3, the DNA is TGTGCCAGCAGCTCTCGGACTAGCGGGACGGCAGAGACCCAGTACTTC.

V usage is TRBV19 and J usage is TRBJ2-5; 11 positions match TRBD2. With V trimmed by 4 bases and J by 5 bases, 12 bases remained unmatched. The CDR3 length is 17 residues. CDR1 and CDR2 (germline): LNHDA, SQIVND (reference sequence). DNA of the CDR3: TGTGCCAGTAGTAGGACGTCGCTAGCGGGGGGTTTGGAGACCCAGTACTTC. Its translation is CASSRTSLAGGLETQYF.

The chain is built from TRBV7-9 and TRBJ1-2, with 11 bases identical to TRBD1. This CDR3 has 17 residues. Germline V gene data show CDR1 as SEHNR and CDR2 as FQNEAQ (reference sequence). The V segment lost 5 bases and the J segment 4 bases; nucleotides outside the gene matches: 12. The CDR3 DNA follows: TGTGCCAGCAGCCCCGGACAGGGGGCCTACTTGGGCTATGGCTACACCTTC. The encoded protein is CASSPGQGAYLGYGYTF.

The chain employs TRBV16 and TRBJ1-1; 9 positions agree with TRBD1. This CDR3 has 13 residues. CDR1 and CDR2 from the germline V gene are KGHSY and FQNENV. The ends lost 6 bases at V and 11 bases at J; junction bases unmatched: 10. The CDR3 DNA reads TGTGCCAGCAGACCGGGACAGGGTGTTTGGGCTTTCTTT. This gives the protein CASRPGQGVWAFF.

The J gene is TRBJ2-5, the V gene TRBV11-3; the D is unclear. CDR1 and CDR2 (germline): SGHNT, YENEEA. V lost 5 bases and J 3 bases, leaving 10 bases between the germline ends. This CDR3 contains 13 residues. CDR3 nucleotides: TGTGCCAGCAGCCTAGGGCCCAAAGAGACCCAGTACTTC. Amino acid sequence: CASSLGPKETQYF.

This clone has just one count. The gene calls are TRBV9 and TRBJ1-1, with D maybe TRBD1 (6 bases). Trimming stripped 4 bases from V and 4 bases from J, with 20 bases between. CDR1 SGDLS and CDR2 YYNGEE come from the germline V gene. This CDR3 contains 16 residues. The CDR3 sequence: CASSKEGWVGGTEAFF. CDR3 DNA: TGTGCCAGCAGCAAAGAGGGCTGGGTAGGGGGCACTGAAGCTTTCTTT.